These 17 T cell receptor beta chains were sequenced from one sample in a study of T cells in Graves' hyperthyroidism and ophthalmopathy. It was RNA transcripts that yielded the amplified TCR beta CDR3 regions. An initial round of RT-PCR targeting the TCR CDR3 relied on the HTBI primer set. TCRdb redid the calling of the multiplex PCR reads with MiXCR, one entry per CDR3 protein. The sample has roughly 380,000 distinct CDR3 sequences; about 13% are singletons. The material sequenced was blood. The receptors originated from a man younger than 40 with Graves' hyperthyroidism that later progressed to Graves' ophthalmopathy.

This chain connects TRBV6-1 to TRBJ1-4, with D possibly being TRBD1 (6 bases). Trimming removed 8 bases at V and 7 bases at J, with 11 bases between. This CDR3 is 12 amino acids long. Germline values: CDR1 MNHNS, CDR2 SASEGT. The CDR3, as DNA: TGTGCCAGCGCAGGGGAGGGTGAAAAACTGTTTTTT. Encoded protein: CASAGEGEKLFF.

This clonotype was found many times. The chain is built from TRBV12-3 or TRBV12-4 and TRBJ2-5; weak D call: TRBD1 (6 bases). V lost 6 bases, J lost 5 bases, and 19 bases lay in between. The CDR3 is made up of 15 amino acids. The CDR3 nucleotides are TGTGCCAGCAGCCAGGGACAACCGGCGTTGGAGACCCAGTACTTC. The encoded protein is CASSQGQPALETQYF.

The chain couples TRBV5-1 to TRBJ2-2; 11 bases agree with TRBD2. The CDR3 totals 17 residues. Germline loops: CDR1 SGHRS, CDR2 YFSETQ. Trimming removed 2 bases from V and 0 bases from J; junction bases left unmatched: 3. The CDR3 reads CASSFLAGGTNTGELFF. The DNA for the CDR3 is TGCGCCAGCAGCTTTCTAGCGGGGGGAACGAACACCGGGGAGCTGTTTTTT.

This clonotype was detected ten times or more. The CDR3: CASSLARASYNEQFF. The CDR3 DNA is TGTGCCAGCAGCCTCGCTAGGGCCTCCTACAATGAGCAGTTCTTC. The chain carries TRBV3-1 and TRBJ2-1; D is undetermined. Germline lookup yields CDR1 LGHDT and CDR2 YNNKEL (reference sequence). The CDR3 runs to 15 residues. V was cut by 4 bases and J by 0 bases, with 10 bases left in between.

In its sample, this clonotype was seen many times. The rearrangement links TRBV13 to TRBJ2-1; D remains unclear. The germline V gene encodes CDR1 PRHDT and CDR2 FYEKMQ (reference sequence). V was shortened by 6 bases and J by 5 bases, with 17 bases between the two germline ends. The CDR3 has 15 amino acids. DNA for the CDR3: TGTGCCAGCAGTTTGGCCAAGGAGCTCCACAATGAGCAGTTCTTC. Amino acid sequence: CASSLAKELHNEQFF. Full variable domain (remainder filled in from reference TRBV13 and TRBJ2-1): AAGVIQSPRHLIKEKRETATLKCYPIPRHDTVYWYQQGPGQDPQFLISFYEKMQSDKGSIPDRFSAQQFSDYHSELNMSSLELGDSALYFCASSLAKELHNEQFFGPGTRLTVL.

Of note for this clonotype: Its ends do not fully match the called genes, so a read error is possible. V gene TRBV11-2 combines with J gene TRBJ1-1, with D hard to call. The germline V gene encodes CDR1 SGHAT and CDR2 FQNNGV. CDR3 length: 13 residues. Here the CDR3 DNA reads TGTGCCAGCAGCCTCGGACCCGACACTGGAGCTTTCTTT. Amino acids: CASSLGPDTGAFF. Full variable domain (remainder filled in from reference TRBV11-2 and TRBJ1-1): EAGVAQSPRYKIIEKRQSVAFWCNPISGHATLYWYQQILGQGPKLLIQFQNNGVVDDSQLPKDRFSAERLKGVDSTLKIQPAKLEDSAVYLCASSLGPDTGAFFGQGTRLTVV.

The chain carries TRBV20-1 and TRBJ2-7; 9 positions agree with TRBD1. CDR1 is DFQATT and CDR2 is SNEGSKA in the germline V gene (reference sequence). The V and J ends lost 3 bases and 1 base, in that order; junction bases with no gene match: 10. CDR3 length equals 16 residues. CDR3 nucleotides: TGCAGTGCTAGCCCCGGACAGGGGTTTAGGTCCTACGAGCAGTACTTC. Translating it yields CSASPGQGFRSYEQYF.

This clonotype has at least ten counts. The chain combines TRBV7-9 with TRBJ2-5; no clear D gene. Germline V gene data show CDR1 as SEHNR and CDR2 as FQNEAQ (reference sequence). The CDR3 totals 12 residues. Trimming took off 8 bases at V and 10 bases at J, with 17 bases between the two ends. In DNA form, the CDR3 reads TGTGCCAGCTCCAGCGAACCGGGCAACCAGTACTTC. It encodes CASSSEPGNQYF.

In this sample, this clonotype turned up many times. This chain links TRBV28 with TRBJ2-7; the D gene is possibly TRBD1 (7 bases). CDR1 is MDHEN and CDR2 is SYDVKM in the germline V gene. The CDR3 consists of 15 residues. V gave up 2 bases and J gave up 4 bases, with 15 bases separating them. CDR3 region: CASSLQRQGGYEQYF. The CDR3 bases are TGTGCCAGCAGTTTACAACGACAGGGAGGTTACGAGCAGTACTTC.

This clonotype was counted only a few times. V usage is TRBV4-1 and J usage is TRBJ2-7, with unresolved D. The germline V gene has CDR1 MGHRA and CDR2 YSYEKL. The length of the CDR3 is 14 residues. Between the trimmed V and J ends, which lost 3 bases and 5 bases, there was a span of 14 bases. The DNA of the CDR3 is TGCGCCAGCAGCCAGGAGCCTTACATCAACGAGCAGTACTTC. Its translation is CASSQEPYINEQYF.

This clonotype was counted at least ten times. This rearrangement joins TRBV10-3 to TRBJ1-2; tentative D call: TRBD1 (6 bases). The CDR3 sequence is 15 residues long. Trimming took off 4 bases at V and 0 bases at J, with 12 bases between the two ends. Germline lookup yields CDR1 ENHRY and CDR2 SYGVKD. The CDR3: CAISGQDRSNYGYTF. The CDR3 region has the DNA TGTGCCATCAGTGGACAGGACAGATCTAACTATGGCTACACCTTC.

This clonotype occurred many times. The CDR3 DNA reads TGTGCCACCAGTGAGGGGAGAGAGGGACGAAATCAGCCCCAGCATTTT. Protein: CATSEGREGRNQPQHF. The chain recombines TRBV24-1 with TRBJ1-5; possible D gene TRBD1, 5 bases. Deletions cut 4 bases from V and 4 bases from J, with 16 bases between. The CDR3 loop spans 16 amino acids. The germline V gene has CDR1 KGHDR and CDR2 SFDVKD.

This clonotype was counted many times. The CDR3 DNA reads as TGTGCCAGCAGCTTAGGGCTAGGGCCCCGGCGGAATGAGCAGTTCTTC. Its protein is CASSLGLGPRRNEQFF. The genes are TRBV7-8 and TRBJ2-1; D unresolved. The germline V gene encodes CDR1 SGHVS and CDR2 FQNEAQ. Between the trimmed V and J ends, which lost 1 base and 7 bases, there was a span of 17 bases. CDR3 size: 16 residues.

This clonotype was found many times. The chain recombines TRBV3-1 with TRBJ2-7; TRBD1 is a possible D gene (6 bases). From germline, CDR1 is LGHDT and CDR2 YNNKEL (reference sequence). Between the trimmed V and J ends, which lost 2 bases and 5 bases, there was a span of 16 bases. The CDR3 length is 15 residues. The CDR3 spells CASSQWTVLVDEQYF. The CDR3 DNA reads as TGTGCCAGCAGCCAATGGACAGTATTGGTGGACGAGCAGTACTTC.

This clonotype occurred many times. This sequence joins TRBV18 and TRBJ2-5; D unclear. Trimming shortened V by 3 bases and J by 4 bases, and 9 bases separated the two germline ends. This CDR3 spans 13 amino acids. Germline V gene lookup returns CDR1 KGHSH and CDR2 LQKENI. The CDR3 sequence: CASSPVQAETQYF. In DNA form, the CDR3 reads TGTGCCAGCTCACCGGTGCAGGCAGAGACCCAGTACTTC.

The CDR3 DNA reads as TGTGCCAGCAGCACCCACAGGGGAAATAATTCACCCCTCCACTTT. Its translation is CASSTHRGNNSPLHF. The V call is TRBV7-2, the J call TRBJ1-6; 7 nucleotides align to TRBD1. The germline V gene has CDR1 SGHTA and CDR2 FQGNSA. CDR3 size: 15 residues. V was clipped by 5 bases and J by 5 bases; unmatched bases: 6.

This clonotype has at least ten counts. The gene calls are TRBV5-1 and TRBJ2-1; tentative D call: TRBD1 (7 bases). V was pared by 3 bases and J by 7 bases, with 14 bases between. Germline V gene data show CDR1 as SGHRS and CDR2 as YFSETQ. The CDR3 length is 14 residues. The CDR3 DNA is TGCGCCAGCAGCTGGAGGGGGCCGGGGAATGAGCAGTTCTTC. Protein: CASSWRGPGNEQFF.